This TCR beta chain was observed in a study of cytomegalovirus exposure and HLA in healthy donors. The CDR3 runs to 15 residues. Trimming at V came to 3 bases and at J to 0 bases, leaving 2 bases not matched to a gene. CDR1 and CDR2 from the germline V gene are LNHDA and SQIVND (reference sequence). With regard to this clone: Its antigen is currently unknown.

Regarding the study as a whole: Reports state that TCR beta sequences accurately predicted most subjects' HLA-A and HLA-B alleles. Some V segments (TRBV6-2 and TRBV6-3 among them) were excluded as indistinguishable. The listing of approximately 160 TCR beta chains classed them as cytomegalovirus-associated. A previous analysis found most TCR beta V segments productive roughly 87% or roughly 30% of the time.

Amplification used 60 Vbeta primers and 13 Jbeta primers. Libraries were prepared by immunoSEQ multiplex PCR; TCRdb keeps only in-frame clonotypes and omits some of them. The table includes 150,000 to 200,000 clones, 73% detected once. The receptor was derived from a woman under 30 in good health and CMV-seropositive. The chain has TRBV19 and TRBJ2-4, with 7 bases fitting TRBD2. The sample comprised PBMCs. The CDR3, as DNA: TGTGCCAGTAGTATGGGGGGGGTAGCCAAAAACATTCAGTACTTC. Encoded protein: CASSMGGVAKNIQYF.